This TCR beta chain was identified during a study of T-cell reconstitution after alpha-beta-depleted transplantation in children. This clonotype was recorded a few times. Researchers prepared the TCRbeta library using unique molecular identifiers, the study reports. One entry per CDR3 protein results from TCRdb running MiXCR on the PCR reads. The sample lists more than 550,000 distinct CDR3 sequences; over 9.5% were seen once. The ends lost 6 bases at V and 6 bases at J; junction bases unmatched: 10. From germline, CDR1 is DFQATT and CDR2 SNEGSKA (reference sequence). The CDR3 is 14 residues long. The receptor was derived from a human donor who donated a stem cell graft to a child with acute myeloid leukemia. The specimen comprised PBMCs from the stem cell graft donor, sampled from the stem cell graft. The chain joins TRBV20-1 to TRBJ2-2; 7 nucleotides match TRBD2. CDR3 sequence (DNA): TGCAGTGCCCCTAAGCGGGATGCGGCCGGGGAGCTGTTTTTT. Translation gives CSAPKRDAAGELFF.